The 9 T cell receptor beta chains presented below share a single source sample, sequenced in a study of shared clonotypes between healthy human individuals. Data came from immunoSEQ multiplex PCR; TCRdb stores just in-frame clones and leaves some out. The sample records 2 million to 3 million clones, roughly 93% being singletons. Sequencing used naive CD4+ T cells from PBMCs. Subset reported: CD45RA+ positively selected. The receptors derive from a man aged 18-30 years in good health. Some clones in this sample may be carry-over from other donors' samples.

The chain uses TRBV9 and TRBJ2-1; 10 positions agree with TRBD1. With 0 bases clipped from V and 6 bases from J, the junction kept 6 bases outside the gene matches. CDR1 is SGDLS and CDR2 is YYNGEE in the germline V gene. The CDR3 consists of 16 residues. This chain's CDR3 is CASSVVRDRGSNEQFF. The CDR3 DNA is TGTGCCAGCAGCGTAGTAAGGGACAGGGGTTCCAATGAGCAGTTCTTC.

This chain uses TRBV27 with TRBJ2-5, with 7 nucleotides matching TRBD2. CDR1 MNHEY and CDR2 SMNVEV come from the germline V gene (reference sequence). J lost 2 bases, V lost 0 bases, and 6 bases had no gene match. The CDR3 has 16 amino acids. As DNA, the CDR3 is TGTGCCAGCAGTTTATCCCCGGGGAGGGGTCAAGAGACCCAGTACTTC. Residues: CASSLSPGRGQETQYF.

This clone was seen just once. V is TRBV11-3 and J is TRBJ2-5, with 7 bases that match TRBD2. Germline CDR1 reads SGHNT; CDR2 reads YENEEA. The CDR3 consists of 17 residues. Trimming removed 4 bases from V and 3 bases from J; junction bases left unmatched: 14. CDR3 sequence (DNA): TGTGCCAGCAGCTCGGGAGATCGATTTGCGGGAGAAGAGACCCAGTACTTC. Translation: CASSSGDRFAGEETQYF.

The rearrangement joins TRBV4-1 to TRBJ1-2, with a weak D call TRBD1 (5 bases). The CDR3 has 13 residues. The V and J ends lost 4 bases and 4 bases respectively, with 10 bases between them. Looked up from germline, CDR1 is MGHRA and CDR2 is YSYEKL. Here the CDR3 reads CASSPGEIYGYTF. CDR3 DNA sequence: TGCGCCAGCAGCCCGGGGGAGATCTATGGCTACACCTTC.

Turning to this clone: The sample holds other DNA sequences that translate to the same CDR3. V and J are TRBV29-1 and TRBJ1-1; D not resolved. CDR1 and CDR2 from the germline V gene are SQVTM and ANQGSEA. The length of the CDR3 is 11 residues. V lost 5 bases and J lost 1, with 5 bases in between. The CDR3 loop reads CSVRRNTEAFF. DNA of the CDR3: TGCAGCGTTAGAAGGAACACTGAAGCTTTCTTT.

As DNA, the CDR3 is TGTGCCAGCAGCTTAGATACTAGGGAACTCGGTGAAAAACTGTTTTTT. Its protein is CASSLDTRELGEKLFF. The V gene is TRBV7-6, the J gene TRBJ1-4; no firm D call. With 1 base removed from V and 7 bases from J, the gap between germline ends came to 16 bases. CDR3 length: 16 residues. CDR1 SGHVS and CDR2 FNYEAQ come from the germline V gene.

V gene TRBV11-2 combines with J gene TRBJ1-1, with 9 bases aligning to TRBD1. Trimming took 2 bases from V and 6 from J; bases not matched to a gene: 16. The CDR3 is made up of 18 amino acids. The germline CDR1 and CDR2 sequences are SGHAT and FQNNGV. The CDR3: CASSLSVEQGARGAEAFF. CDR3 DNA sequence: TGTGCCAGCAGCTTAAGTGTCGAACAGGGGGCTAGGGGAGCTGAAGCTTTCTTT. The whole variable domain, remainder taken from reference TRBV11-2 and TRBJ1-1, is EAGVAQSPRYKIIEKRQSVAFWCNPISGHATLYWYQQILGQGPKLLIQFQNNGVVDDSQLPKDRFSAERLKGVDSTLKIQPAKLEDSAVYLCASSLSVEQGARGAEAFFGQGTRLTVV.

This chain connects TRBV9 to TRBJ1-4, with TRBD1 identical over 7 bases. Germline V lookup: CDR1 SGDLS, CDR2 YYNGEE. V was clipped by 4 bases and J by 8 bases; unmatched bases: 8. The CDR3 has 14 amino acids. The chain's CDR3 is CASSLQGGEEKLFF. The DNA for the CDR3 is TGTGCCAGCAGCTTACAAGGGGGCGAGGAAAAACTGTTTTTT.

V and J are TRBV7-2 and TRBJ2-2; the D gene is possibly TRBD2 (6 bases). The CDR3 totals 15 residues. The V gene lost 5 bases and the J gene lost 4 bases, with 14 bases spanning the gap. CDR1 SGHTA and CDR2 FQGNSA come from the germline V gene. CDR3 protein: CASSHGGPGTGELFF. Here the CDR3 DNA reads TGTGCCAGCAGCCACGGAGGGCCAGGCACCGGGGAGCTGTTTTTT. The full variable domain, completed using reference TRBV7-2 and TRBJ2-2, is GAGVSQSPSNKVTEKGKDVELRCDPISGHTALYWYRQSLGQGLEFLIYFQGNSAPDKSGLPSDRFSAERTGGSVSTLTIQRTQQEDSAVYLCASSHGGPGTGELFFGEGSRLTVL.